This T cell receptor (beta chain) was recorded in a study of T cell repertoires in cytomegalovirus infection. V dropped 2 bases and J dropped 2 bases, with 13 bases sitting between them. Germline V gene lookup returns CDR1 MNHNS and CDR2 SASEGT. The length of the CDR3 is 15 residues. From the reads, TCRdb called clonotypes with MiXCR, one entry per CDR3 protein. This sample has 230,000 or so distinct CDR3 sequences, with over 15% found just once. The sequenced sample was CD8+ T cells from PBMCs. The rearrangement joins TRBV6-1 to TRBJ2-7; no firm D call. The source of this sequence is a human donor in good health (CMV status not recorded). Some clones in this sample may be carry-over from other donors' samples. The CDR3: CASSEFGLGTYEQYF. CDR3 DNA sequence: TGTGCCAGCAGTGAATTTGGCCTTGGAACCTACGAGCAGTACTTC.